The present T cell receptor (beta chain) was sequenced within a study of blood T cell repertoires in COVID-19. Study-wide background: Samples of COVID-19 (acute and convalescent) were obtained from the United States, Italy and Spain. T cells, B-cell-depleted T cells, or PBMCs supplied cDNA or gDNA.

Methods used by the authors: The assay estimated nucleated cells by amplifying reference gene primers. Here immunoSEQ multiplex PCR was the method, and the copy in TCRdb shows in-frame clones only, minus some. That table is the source of V, J and clone size, and D and trimming were worked out from the DNA. The data show about 41,000 clones, 88% seen once. The germline gives CDR1 SGHTA, CDR2 FQGNSA. The CDR3 runs 13 residues. Trimming removed 4 bases at V and 0 bases at J, with 7 bases between. The clonotype was recovered from a human donor in a cohort sampled during active COVID-19. This chain links TRBV7-2 with TRBJ2-7, with unresolved D. The sample comprised peripheral blood. The CDR3 loop reads CASSSFRSYEQYF. The CDR3 coding sequence is TGTGCCAGCAGCTCGTTTCGCTCCTACGAGCAGTACTTC. The whole variable domain, filled in from reference TRBV7-2 and TRBJ2-7, reads GAGVSQSPSNKVTEKGKDVELRCDPISGHTALYWYRQSLGQGLEFLIYFQGNSAPDKSGLPSDRFSAERTGGSVSTLTIQRTQQEDSAVYLCASSSFRSYEQYFGPGTRLTVT.